Following are 20 T cell receptor beta chains from one sample sequenced in a study of T cell responses to AZD1222 COVID-19 vaccine. Measured with immunoSEQ multiplex PCR; TCRdb has only the in-frame clones, and not every one. The table has around 99,000 clones, around 92% seen once; the top ten hold approximately 8.9%. Source: peripheral blood, taken 28 days after the second AZD1222 dose. The receptor set was obtained from an adult who received the AZD1222 COVID-19 vaccine.

The chain couples TRBV27 to TRBJ1-6; 7 nucleotides align to TRBD1. The germline CDR1 and CDR2 sequences are MNHEY and SMNVEV (reference sequence). The CDR3 has 15 residues. Trimming cost V 5 bases and J 6 bases; bases outside gene matches: 7. The CDR3 sequence is CASSTGQLPNSPLHF. CDR3 sequence (DNA): TGTGCCAGCAGTACGGGACAGCTACCTAATTCACCCCTCCACTTT.

V is TRBV13 and J is TRBJ2-2; TRBD1 might be the D (5 bases). This CDR3 is built from 12 residues. The germline V gene has CDR1 PRHDT and CDR2 FYEKMQ (reference sequence). V was clipped by 5 bases and J by 9 bases, with 10 bases between them. CDR3 loop: CASSLQGRELFF. DNA of the CDR3: TGTGCCAGCAGCCTCCAGGGAAGGGAGCTGTTTTTT.

As DNA, the CDR3 is TGTGCCAGCAGCCGCCGGACTAGCGGGAGGCTGGGAACCGGGGAGCTGTTTTTT. It specifies CASSRRTSGRLGTGELFF. The J gene is TRBJ2-2, the V gene TRBV7-9, with 14 bases identical to TRBD2. The V gene's germline CDR1 is SEHNR and CDR2 FQNEAQ (reference sequence). V gave up 5 bases and J gave up 5 bases; unmatched junction bases: 10. The CDR3 has 18 residues.

The chain employs TRBV29-1 and TRBJ1-2, with 9 positions matching TRBD1. V was clipped by 5 bases and J by 2 bases; unmatched bases: 3. The CDR3 contains 13 residues. Germline CDR1 SQVTM, CDR2 ANQGSEA. CDR3 loop: CSVTGGGNYGYTF. Written as DNA, the CDR3 is TGCAGCGTTACAGGGGGCGGGAACTATGGCTACACCTTC.

This clone was seen once. This chain connects TRBV12-3 or TRBV12-4 to TRBJ2-7; the D gene is possibly TRBD2 (6 bases). The V and J ends lost 1 base and 3 bases respectively, with 7 bases between them. CDR3 length: 13 amino acids. CDR3 residues: CASSLGRGYEQYF. In DNA form, the CDR3 reads TGTGCCAGCAGTTTAGGGCGGGGCTACGAGCAGTACTTC.

J is TRBJ1-1 and V is TRBV13; no clear D gene. CDR1 and CDR2 from the germline V gene are PRHDT and FYEKMQ (reference sequence). The CDR3 is 14 residues long. Trimming cost V 2 bases and J 5 bases, with 12 bases left between them. The CDR3 bases are TGTGCCAGCAGCTTAAACTCTTTGACGACTGAAGCTTTCTTT. Translating gives CASSLNSLTTEAFF.

The J gene is TRBJ2-1, the V gene TRBV28; the match to TRBD2 covers 9 bases. This CDR3 comprises 20 residues. J gave up 0 bases and V 4 bases, and 16 bases lay outside the gene matches. Per germline, CDR1 MDHEN and CDR2 SYDVKM. Here the CDR3 reads CASSYHPGGGGASSYNEQFF. CDR3 sequence (DNA): TGTGCCAGCAGTTACCACCCCGGGGGCGGGGGGGCGAGCTCCTACAATGAGCAGTTCTTC.

The genes are TRBV4-1 and TRBJ2-7; D is uncertain. The CDR3 sequence is 17 residues long. CDR1 is MGHRA and CDR2 is YSYEKL in the germline V gene. V shed 4 bases and J shed 5 bases, with 24 bases lying between them. The CDR3 here is CASSPLPLAGLTNEQYF. The CDR3 region has the DNA TGCGCCAGCAGCCCTCTACCCCTGGCCGGGCTTACGAACGAGCAGTACTTC.

This clone was counted only a few times. The J gene is TRBJ2-1, the V gene TRBV7-7; weak D call: TRBD2 (6 bases). Trimming took off 5 bases at V and 6 bases at J, with 11 bases between the two ends. CDR3 length: 13 residues. CDR1 is SSHAT, CDR2 FNYEAQ, per germline (reference sequence). Here the CDR3 DNA reads TGTGCCAGCAGCGCCCATAGCGGCAATGAGCAGTTCTTC. Protein product: CASSAHSGNEQFF.

This chain joins TRBV5-5 and TRBJ1-1; 7 bases are shared with TRBD1. CDR3 length equals 14 residues. CDR1 and CDR2 (germline): SGHKS, YYEKEE (reference sequence). V shed 6 bases, J shed 4 bases, and the junction held 9 bases outside the gene matches. CDR3 in DNA: TGTGCCAGCACCTTATTGAGGGGGCCCACTGAAGCTTTCTTT. Amino acids: CASTLLRGPTEAFF.

The V and J genes are TRBV5-5 and TRBJ2-7; tentative D call: TRBD1 (5 bases). The CDR3 is made up of 16 amino acids. V was trimmed by 3 bases and J by 0 bases, leaving 16 bases between them. Germline V gene lookup returns CDR1 SGHKS and CDR2 YYEKEE (reference sequence). CDR3 residues: CASSSRTWGYSYEQYF. Written as DNA, the CDR3 is TGTGCCAGCAGCTCAAGGACATGGGGATACTCCTACGAGCAGTACTTC.

The chain carries TRBV9 and TRBJ2-7; D is perhaps TRBD2 (6 bases). The CDR3 totals 13 residues. V gave up 7 bases and J gave up 7 bases, with 18 bases separating them. Germline CDR1 is SGDLS and CDR2 is YYNGEE. The CDR3 loop is CASSRSGLSEQYF. The DNA for the CDR3 is TGTGCCAGCTCCCGATCGGGACTGAGTGAGCAGTACTTC.

This CDR3 reads CASGRTGQLAETQYF. The DNA for the CDR3 is TGTGCCAGTGGAAGGACAGGTCAACTGGCGGAGACCCAGTACTTC. The chain has TRBV19 and TRBJ2-5; 7 positions agree with TRBD1. The CDR3 covers 15 residues. The ends lost 8 bases at V and 5 bases at J; junction bases unmatched: 14. CDR1 is LNHDA and CDR2 is SQIVND in the germline V gene (reference sequence).

The V and J genes are TRBV5-1 and TRBJ1-2; 7 bases line up with TRBD1. In germline, CDR1 is SGHRS, CDR2 YFSETQ. V shed 6 bases, J shed 8 bases, and the junction held 10 bases outside the gene matches. The CDR3 contains 13 residues. The CDR3 sequence: CASTAEQGRGYTF. In nucleotides, the CDR3 is TGCGCCAGCACGGCTGAACAGGGGAGAGGCTACACCTTC.

The chain carries TRBV9 and TRBJ2-2; 7 bases agree with TRBD2. The CDR3 consists of 15 residues. Germline V gene lookup returns CDR1 SGDLS and CDR2 YYNGEE. Trimming removed 3 bases from V and 2 bases from J; junction bases left unmatched: 4. CDR3 loop: CASSALADNTGELFF. CDR3 coding DNA: TGTGCCAGCAGCGCCCTAGCGGACAACACCGGGGAGCTGTTTTTT. Using reference TRBV9 and TRBJ2-2 for the parts outside the CDR3, the full variable domain is DSGVTQTPKHLITATGQRVTLRCSPRSGDLSVYWYQQSLDQGLQFLIQYYNGEERAKGNILERFSAQQFPDLHSELNLSSLELGDSALYFCASSALADNTGELFFGEGSRLTVL.

V gene TRBV6-1 combines with J gene TRBJ2-2; TRBD2 is a possible D gene (7 bases). Germline CDR1 and CDR2: MNHNS and SASEGT. CDR3 length: 16 amino acids. V lost 1 base and J lost 5, with 14 bases in between. The DNA for the CDR3 is TGTGCCAGCAGTGAAGTCCGGGGGGCCGGAACCGGGGAGCTGTTTTTT. Protein sequence: CASSEVRGAGTGELFF.

V and J are TRBV5-1 and TRBJ2-6, with D unresolved. From germline, CDR1 is SGHRS and CDR2 YFSETQ. Trimming removed 2 bases at V and 0 bases at J, with 6 bases between. The CDR3 spans 15 residues. The CDR3: CASSLISSGANVLTF. CDR3 in DNA: TGCGCCAGCAGCTTAATAAGCTCTGGGGCCAACGTCCTGACTTTC.

V and J are TRBV19 and TRBJ1-2; TRBD1 might be the D (6 bases). In germline, CDR1 is LNHDA, CDR2 SQIVND (reference sequence). Trimming pared 10 bases from V and 4 bases from J, leaving 10 bases between. The CDR3 has 11 residues. The CDR3 sequence is CAIGQSYGYTF. As DNA, the CDR3 is TGTGCCATCGGACAGAGCTATGGCTACACCTTC.

The rearrangement links TRBV6-6 to TRBJ2-2; TRBD1 matches 8 bases. The CDR3 is 15 residues long. The V segment lost 6 bases and the J segment 1 base; nucleotides outside the gene matches: 4. Germline loops: CDR1 MNHNY, CDR2 SVGAGI (reference sequence). The CDR3 DNA is TGTGCCAGCAGAGCCGGGACAGGGAACACCGGGGAGCTGTTTTTT. Encoded protein: CASRAGTGNTGELFF.

Comments on this clone: Other nucleotide sequences from this sample produce the same CDR3. The CDR3 region has the DNA TGTGCCAGTAGTATGGGAGTTAGCAATCAGCCCCAGCATTTT. It codes for CASSMGVSNQPQHF. The gene calls are TRBV19 and TRBJ1-5; D is uncertain. Trimming left V 3 bases short and J 0 bases short, with 6 bases between. The CDR3 is 14 residues long. The germline CDR1 and CDR2 sequences are LNHDA and SQIVND (reference sequence).